The clone carrying this T cell receptor beta chain was detected many times. The antigen is not known. TCRdb reanalysed the reads using MiXCR and keeps one entry per CDR3 protein. The table has some 480,000 distinct CDR3 sequences, roughly a third seen once; the top ten hold about 17%. The data are from a study of T cell repertoires in cytomegalovirus infection. Study information: Recently identified HLA-C-restricted CMV epitopes were used, and well-studied HLA-B-restricted CMV epitopes were used as well. In public TCR beta signatures, there were indications of both CMV infection and matching HLA type.

Trimming shortened V by 5 bases and J by 2 bases, and 9 bases separated the two germline ends. CDR1 and CDR2 (germline): SGHTA, FQGNSA. The CDR3 covers 13 residues. Study-wide results and limits: It was HLA-C-restricted CMV-specific TCR beta clonotypes that dominated the response ex vivo.

The J gene is TRBJ1-1, the V gene TRBV7-2; D is possibly TRBD1 (6 bases). This clonotype was obtained from a human donor in good health (CMV status not recorded). Some clones in this sample may be carry-over from other donors' samples. Sequencing used cultured PBMCs, obtained from culture after CMV antigen stimulation. The CDR3 bases are TGTGCCAGCAGCGGGACACCCAACACTGAAGCTTTCTTT. Protein sequence: CASSGTPNTEAFF.